This T cell receptor (beta chain) derives from a study of OX40 agonist ivuxolimab in advanced cancers. Study-level results: Which antigen the expanded peripheral T cells recognized is unknown.

Note on this clone: Antigen specificity is unknown.

The method was immunoSEQ multiplex PCR; TCRdb's version includes in-frame clones alone and lacks a portion of them. The table lists about 73,000 clones, roughly 90% of them singletons. V lost 0 bases and J lost 2, with 15 bases in between. Per germline, CDR1 LGHNA and CDR2 YSLEER. The CDR3 has 17 residues. The TCR originated in an adult with an advanced solid tumor such as melanoma, head and neck, liver or kidney cancer. This material consisted of CD4+ or CD8+ T cells sorted from blood, taken in a trial of the OX40 agonist ivuxolimab. The rearrangement uses TRBV4-3 and TRBJ2-3, with D perhaps TRBD1 or TRBD2 (6 bases each). Here the CDR3 reads CASSQEGGRANTDTQYF. DNA of the CDR3: TGCGCCAGCAGCCAAGAGGGGGGCAGGGCGAACACAGATACGCAGTATTTT.